This TCR beta chain is drawn from a study of blood T cell repertoires in COVID-19. Per the authors' pipeline: The assay estimated nucleated cells by amplifying reference gene primers. Clones were sequenced by immunoSEQ multiplex PCR, and TCRdb holds only the in-frame ones, with some missing. D and trimming come from the DNA, and the V and J calls and clone size come from that table. The sample has around 180,000 clones, 70% to 90% seen once; the top ten hold roughly 9.8%. The V gene lost 3 bases and the J gene lost 15 bases, with 27 bases spanning the gap. The CDR3 is 16 amino acids. The germline CDR1 and CDR2 sequences are LNHDA and SQIVND (reference sequence).

The TCR comes from a human donor with active or convalescent COVID-19. The donor label of this sample is uncertain. The rearrangement uses TRBV19 and TRBJ2-1; a possible D gene is TRBD2 (7 bases). Input material: peripheral blood. CDR3 in amino acids: CASSMGRGGLASMAFF. The DNA of the CDR3 is TGTGCCAGTAGTATGGGTAGGGGGGGTCTAGCTTCCATGGCGTTCTTC.